This T cell receptor (beta chain) originates from a study of CD4 and CD8 cells across lung adenocarcinoma regions. TCRdb re-called the PCR reads through MiXCR, storing one row per CDR3 protein. This table has 16,000 or so distinct CDR3 sequences, around 50% appearing once. Looked up from germline, CDR1 is MNHEY and CDR2 is SVGAGI. The CDR3 is 12 residues long. V was pared by 4 bases and J by 8 bases, with 11 bases between. Donors had localized lung adenocarcinoma, a non-small cell lung cancer. Relative to its sample, this clonotype is medium-sized. This sequence was found in a female donor with lung adenocarcinoma. The CD4 and CD8 labels of this study may be unreliable. The sample consisted of CD8+ T cells from the center of a lung tumor. The V gene is TRBV6-5, the J gene TRBJ1-2, with D possibly matching TRBD1 (5 bases). For the CDR3, the DNA is TGTGCCAGCAGTTCGACAGAGAGGGGCTACACCTTC. It translates to CASSSTERGYTF.